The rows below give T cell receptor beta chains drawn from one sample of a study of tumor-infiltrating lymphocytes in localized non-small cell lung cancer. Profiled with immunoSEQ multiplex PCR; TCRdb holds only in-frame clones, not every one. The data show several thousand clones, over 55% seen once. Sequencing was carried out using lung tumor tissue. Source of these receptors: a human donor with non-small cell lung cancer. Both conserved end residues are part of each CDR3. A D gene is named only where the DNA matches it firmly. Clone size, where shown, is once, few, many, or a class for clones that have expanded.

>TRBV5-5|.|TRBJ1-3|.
TGTGCCAGCAGCTCAGACAGTGCTGGAAACACCATATATTTT
CASSSDSAGNTIYF
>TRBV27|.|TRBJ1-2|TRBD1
TGTGCCAGCAGTTCCCAGACAGGGTATGGCTACACCTTC
CASSSQTGYGYTF
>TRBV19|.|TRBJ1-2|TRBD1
TGTGCCAGTAGCCCCGGACAGGGCCTAAGTTCCTATGGCTACACCTTC
CASSPGQGLSSYGYTF
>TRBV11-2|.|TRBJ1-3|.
TGTGCCAGCAGCTTAGAGGGGGGATCGGACACCATATATTTT
CASSLEGGSDTIYF
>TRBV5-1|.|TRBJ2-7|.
TGCGCCAGCAGCATGACGGAATCCTACGAGCAGTACTTC
CASSMTESYEQYF
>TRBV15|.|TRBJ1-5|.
TGTGCCACCAGCAGGGGGGGGCAGGGGAATCAGCCCCAGCATTTT
CATSRGGQGNQPQHF
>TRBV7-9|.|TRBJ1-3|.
TGTGCCAGCAGCTTGGGCCCTGGAGGAAACACCATATATTTT
CASSLGPGGNTIYF
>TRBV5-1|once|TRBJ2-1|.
TGCGCCAGCAGCTTTCAGGGTACGATCGGTGAGCAGTTCTTC
CASSFQGTIGEQFF
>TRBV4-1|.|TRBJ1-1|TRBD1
TGCGCCAGCAGCCACCTAGGGGGCTCGGTCACTGAAGCTTTCTTT
CASSHLGGSVTEAFF
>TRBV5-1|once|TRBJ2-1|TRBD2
TGCGCCAGCAGCTCCCTAGCGGGGGTTTTTTGGGAGCAGTTCTTC
CASSSLAGVFWEQFF
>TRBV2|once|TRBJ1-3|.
TGTGCCAGGAATACAGGAGACTCTGGAAACACCATATATTTT
CARNTGDSGNTIYF
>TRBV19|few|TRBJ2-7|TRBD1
TGTGCCAGTAGCAACCCGACAGGGAGCGAGCAGTACTTC
CASSNPTGSEQYF
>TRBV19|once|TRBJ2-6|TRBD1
TGTGCCAGTATAGATCCGGGACAGGGCTACTCTGGGGCCAACGTCCTGACTTTC
CASIDPGQGYSGANVLTF
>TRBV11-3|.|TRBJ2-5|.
TGTGCCAGCAGCTTAGGCCAGGATGGGGAGACCCAGTACTTC
CASSLGQDGETQYF
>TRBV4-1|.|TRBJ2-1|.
TGCGCCAGCAGCCAAGATAGAACTCATTCTTACAATGAGCAGTTCTTC
CASSQDRTHSYNEQFF
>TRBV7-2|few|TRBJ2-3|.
TGTGCCAGCGGGGCGCCTAGCACAGATACGCAGTATTTT
CASGAPSTDTQYF
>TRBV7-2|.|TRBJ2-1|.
TGTGCCAGCAGTCGTCTTCGACAGGTGTTCTACAATGAGCAGTTCTTC
CASSRLRQVFYNEQFF
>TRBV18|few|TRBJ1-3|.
TGTGCCAGCTCACCAAGCATTGAAGCAGGGATAAACACCATATATTTT
CASSPSIEAGINTIYF
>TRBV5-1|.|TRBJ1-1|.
TGCGCCAGCAGTGAGGGCTTGAACACTGAAGCTTTCTTT
CASSEGLNTEAFF
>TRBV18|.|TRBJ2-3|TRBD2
TGTGCCAGCTCACCACCACGGGGGGGTAGTCACGCAGATACGCAGTATTTT
CASSPPRGGSHADTQYF
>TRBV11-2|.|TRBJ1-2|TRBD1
TGTGCCAGCAGCTTCCCCGGGACAGGGGGTCTTGGCTACACCTTC
CASSFPGTGGLGYTF
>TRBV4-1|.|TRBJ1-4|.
TGCGCCAGCAGCCAATCAGGGGCTGGAGCAACTAATGAAAAACTGTTTTTT
CASSQSGAGATNEKLFF
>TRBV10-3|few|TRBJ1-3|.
TGTGCCATCAGTGAGTCGCAAGACTACTCTGGAAACACCATATATTTT
CAISESQDYSGNTIYF
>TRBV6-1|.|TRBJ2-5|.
TGTGCCAGCAGTCGATCCCGGGGTATCCAAGAGACCCAGTACTTC
CASSRSRGIQETQYF
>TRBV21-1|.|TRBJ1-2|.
TGTGCCAGCAGCAATTACCCGACAGGCCTTTTTAACTATGGCTACACCTTC
CASSNYPTGLFNYGYTF
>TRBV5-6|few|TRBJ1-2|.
TGTGCCAGCAGCTTGGCTGGGGGAGCCGGCTATGGCTACACCTTC
CASSLAGGAGYGYTF
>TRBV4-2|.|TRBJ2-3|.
TGTGCCAGCAGTGCGACTTCTTATACCGGGACAGATACGCAGTATTTT
CASSATSYTGTDTQYF
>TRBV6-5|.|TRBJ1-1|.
TGTGCCAGCAGCCCAGCGAACACTGAAGCTTTCTTT
CASSPANTEAFF
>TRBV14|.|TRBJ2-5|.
TGTGCCAGCAGAATGACGGGACCCCAGACCCAGTACTTC
CASRMTGPQTQYF
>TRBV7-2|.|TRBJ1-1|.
TGTGCCAGCAGCTCGACAGTCCGACAGAACACTGAAGCTTTCTTT
CASSSTVRQNTEAFF
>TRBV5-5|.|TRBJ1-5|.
TGTGCCAGCAGCTATGGTGAAAATCAGCCCCAGCATTTT
CASSYGENQPQHF
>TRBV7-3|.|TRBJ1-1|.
TGTGCCAGCAGCTTTTCGAACACTGAAGCTTTCTTT
CASSFSNTEAFF
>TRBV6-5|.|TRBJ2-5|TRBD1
TGTGCCAGCAGTTACCTGGGACAGGGTATAGGGGAGACCCAGTACTTC
CASSYLGQGIGETQYF
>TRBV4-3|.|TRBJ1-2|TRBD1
TGCGCCAGCAGCCAAGACCACCGTGGGACAGCTCACTATGGCTACACCTTC
CASSQDHRGTAHYGYTF
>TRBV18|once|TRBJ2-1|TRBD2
TGTGCCAGCTCACCACTAGCGGGGGTAAGCTCCTACAATGAGCAGTTCTTC
CASSPLAGVSSYNEQFF
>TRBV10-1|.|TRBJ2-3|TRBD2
TGCGCCAGCAGTAGCGGGGGCAGGGTCACAGATACGCAGTATTTT
CASSSGGRVTDTQYF
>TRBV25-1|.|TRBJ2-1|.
TGTGCCTCAAGGTCCACCTACAATGAGCAGTTCTTC
CASRSTYNEQFF
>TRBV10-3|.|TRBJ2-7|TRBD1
TGTGCCATCAGTGACCCGGGACAGGGGCTCTACGAGCAGTACTTC
CAISDPGQGLYEQYF
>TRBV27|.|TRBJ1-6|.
TGTGCCAGCAGCTTTTTAGTACGGAATAATTCACCCCTCCACTTT
CASSFLVRNNSPLHF
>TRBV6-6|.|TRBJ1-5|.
TGTGCCAGCAGTTACCCACAGGAGAGTCAGCCCCAGCATTTT
CASSYPQESQPQHF